This TCR beta chain emerged from a study of T-cell memory formation after mild COVID-19. Study details: TCR clusters showed largely donor specificity.

Trimming removed 4 bases at V and 2 bases at J, with 7 bases between. CDR3 length equals 12 residues. Germline CDR1 reads SQVTM; CDR2 reads ANQGSEA. Worth noting for this clonotype: The antigen is not known.

TCRdb called the 5' RACE reads again in MiXCR, with one record for every CDR3 protein. The sample lists around 120,000 distinct CDR3 sequences, 16% occurring once. Broader study findings: Contracting CD4+ clones sat mainly in CM and EM; CD8+ in EMRA. Clones shrinking between day 15 and 85 showed a balanced CD4/CD8 split, and those that grew later tilted toward CD4+. Clonal second-wave expansions that peaked on day 37 had unconfirmed SARS-CoV-2 specificity.

The TCR sequence derives from an adult woman who had mild COVID-19 (a few samples of this study predate the infection). Cell type and time point are not known. The sequenced sample consisted of PBMCs or a T cell subset sorted from them (not recorded which). The rearrangement uses TRBV29-1 and TRBJ2-3; D gene ambiguous. In DNA, the CDR3 is TGCAGCGTTGGACCAGACACAGATACGCAGTATTTT. This encodes CSVGPDTDTQYF.